A selection of T cell receptor beta chains follows, all from one sample in a study of blood T cell repertoires in COVID-19. The protocol was immunoSEQ multiplex PCR, while the TCRdb copy is restricted to in-frame clones and leaves out a portion. The sample contains around 250,000 clones, 80% to 90% of which appear only once. Sequenced material: PBMCs or T cells enriched from blood (not recorded which). All receptors come from a man in his late teens or twenties who had recovered from COVID-19. Each CDR3 is given with its conserved first and last residue. Fields, in order: CDR3 protein, CDR3 DNA, D gene, clone size, V gene, J gene. D genes are given only for firm matches. Clone size is shown for a subset of rows, as once, few, many or a class of expanded clone.

CDR3aa: CASRDPRGNTIYF; CDR3nt: TGTGCCAGCAGAGACCCGAGGGGAAACACCATATATTTT; d_gene: NA; abundance: NA; v_gene: TRBV25-1; j_gene: TRBJ1-3
CDR3aa: CASSPMTGDNYGYTF; CDR3nt: TGTGCCAGCTCACCAATGACAGGGGACAATTATGGCTACACCTTC; d_gene: TRBD1; abundance: NA; v_gene: TRBV18; j_gene: TRBJ1-2
CDR3aa: CSVDPERRMNTEAFF; CDR3nt: TGCAGCGTTGACCCAGAGAGGAGAATGAACACTGAAGCTTTCTTT; d_gene: NA; abundance: NA; v_gene: TRBV29-1; j_gene: TRBJ1-1
CDR3aa: CASRWPGLASGELFF; CDR3nt: TGTGCCAGCAGGTGGCCGGGACTAGCGAGCGGGGAGCTGTTTTTT; d_gene: TRBD2; abundance: NA; v_gene: TRBV28; j_gene: TRBJ2-2
CDR3aa: CASGIAGGYYNSPLHF; CDR3nt: TGTGCTAGTGGCATAGCAGGGGGCTATTATAATTCACCCCTCCACTTT; d_gene: TRBD1; abundance: NA; v_gene: TRBV12-5; j_gene: TRBJ1-6
CDR3aa: CASSLLPSGAYNEQFF; CDR3nt: TGTGCCAGCAGCTTATTGCCTAGCGGAGCCTACAATGAGCAGTTCTTC; d_gene: TRBD2; abundance: NA; v_gene: TRBV7-9; j_gene: TRBJ2-1
CDR3aa: CASSLDHTETQYF; CDR3nt: TGTGCCAGCAGCTTAGATCACACGGAGACCCAGTACTTC; d_gene: NA; abundance: NA; v_gene: TRBV11-2; j_gene: TRBJ2-5
CDR3aa: CASSPPIVEGQGNGYTF; CDR3nt: TGTGCCAGCTCACCACCGATTGTTGAGGGACAGGGAAACGGCTACACCTTC; d_gene: TRBD1; abundance: once; v_gene: TRBV18; j_gene: TRBJ1-2
CDR3aa: CASSPDMYEQYF; CDR3nt: TGTGCCAGCTCACCAGACATGTACGAGCAGTACTTC; d_gene: NA; abundance: NA; v_gene: TRBV18; j_gene: TRBJ2-7
CDR3aa: CAIQTGDYGYTF; CDR3nt: TGTGCCATTCAGACAGGGGACTATGGCTACACCTTC; d_gene: TRBD1; abundance: few; v_gene: TRBV10-3; j_gene: TRBJ1-2
CDR3aa: CASSGTPEGTGELFF; CDR3nt: TGTGCCAGCAGCGGGACTCCGGAGGGCACCGGGGAGCTGTTTTTT; d_gene: NA; abundance: NA; v_gene: TRBV9; j_gene: TRBJ2-2
CDR3aa: CASTSGVGTEAFF; CDR3nt: TGTGCCAGCACCTCAGGGGTTGGCACTGAAGCTTTCTTT; d_gene: NA; abundance: NA; v_gene: TRBV19; j_gene: TRBJ1-1
CDR3aa: CASSLAGGADTQYF; CDR3nt: TGTGCCAGCAGCTTGGCTGGGGGCGCAGATACGCAGTATTTT; d_gene: NA; abundance: few; v_gene: TRBV5-5; j_gene: TRBJ2-3
CDR3aa: CASRQPGTAKVYEQYF; CDR3nt: TGTGCCAGCAGGCAGCCCGGGACAGCCAAAGTCTACGAGCAGTACTTC; d_gene: TRBD1; abundance: NA; v_gene: TRBV28; j_gene: TRBJ2-7